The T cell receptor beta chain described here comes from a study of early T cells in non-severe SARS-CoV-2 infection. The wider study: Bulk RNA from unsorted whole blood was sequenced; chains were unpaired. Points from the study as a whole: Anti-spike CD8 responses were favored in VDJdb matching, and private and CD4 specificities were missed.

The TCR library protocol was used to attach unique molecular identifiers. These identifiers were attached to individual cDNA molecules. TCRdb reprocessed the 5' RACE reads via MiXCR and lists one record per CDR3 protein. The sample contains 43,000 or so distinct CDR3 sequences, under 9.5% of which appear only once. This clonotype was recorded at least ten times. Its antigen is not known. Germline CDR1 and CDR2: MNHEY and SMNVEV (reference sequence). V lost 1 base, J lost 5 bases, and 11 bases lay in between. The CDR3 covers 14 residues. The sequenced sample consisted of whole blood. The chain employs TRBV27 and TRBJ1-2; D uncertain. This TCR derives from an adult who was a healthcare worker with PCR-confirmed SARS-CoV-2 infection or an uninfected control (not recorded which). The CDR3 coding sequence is TGTGCCAGCAGTTTATATCCAGCCTCTTATGGCTACACCTTC. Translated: CASSLYPASYGYTF.